This is a list of T cell receptor beta chains from one sample in a study of blood T cell repertoires in COVID-19. This table comes from immunoSEQ multiplex PCR, and its TCRdb copy is limited to in-frame clones, with some not included. The table records approximately 170,000 clones, approximately 84% of them present only once. Sequencing used PBMCs or T cells enriched from blood (not recorded which). These receptors came from a woman aged 25 to 39 who had recovered from COVID-19. CDR3s include the opening cysteine and the closing phenylalanine or tryptophan. The D gene is left open where the match is weak. For some rows the clone size is stated as once, few or many, or as a class when expanded; others skip it.

clone_size: NA; d_call: NA; j_call: TRBJ2-5; cdr3_length: 13; v_call: TRBV15; cdr3_nt: TGTGCCACCAGCAGGGGGAGAAAAGAGACCCAGTACTTC; cdr3_aa: CATSRGRKETQYF
clone_size: once; d_call: TRBD1; j_call: TRBJ1-6; cdr3_length: 13; v_call: TRBV3-1/TRBV3-2; cdr3_nt: TGTGCCAGTAGACAGGGGGGGAATTCACCCCTCCACTTT; cdr3_aa: CASRQGGNSPLHF
clone_size: NA; d_call: NA; j_call: TRBJ2-1; cdr3_length: 15; v_call: TRBV6-5; cdr3_nt: TGTGCCAGCAGTTACGCCTCGGGACTCGGGAATGAGCAGTTCTTC; cdr3_aa: CASSYASGLGNEQFF
clone_size: NA; d_call: NA; j_call: TRBJ2-3; cdr3_length: 15; v_call: TRBV11-3; cdr3_nt: TGTGCCAGCAGCTTAGGGACAGAATTCACAGATACGCAGTATTTT; cdr3_aa: CASSLGTEFTDTQYF
clone_size: NA; d_call: NA; j_call: TRBJ1-2; cdr3_length: 12; v_call: TRBV9; cdr3_nt: TGTGCCAGCAGCCAGCTGGGCCTCGGCTACACCTTC; cdr3_aa: CASSQLGLGYTF
clone_size: NA; d_call: NA; j_call: TRBJ2-3; cdr3_length: 13; v_call: TRBV5-1; cdr3_nt: TGCGCCAGCAGCCTCTTAGTGCCAGATACGCAGTATTTT; cdr3_aa: CASSLLVPDTQYF
clone_size: NA; d_call: NA; j_call: TRBJ2-1; cdr3_length: 14; v_call: TRBV9; cdr3_nt: TGTGCCAGCGCAGGGGTCAGGAAATACAATGAGCAGTTCTTC; cdr3_aa: CASAGVRKYNEQFF
clone_size: NA; d_call: TRBD1; j_call: TRBJ2-3; cdr3_length: 18; v_call: TRBV9; cdr3_nt: TGTGCCAGCAGCGCCCTGGGGGTGGGACAGGGCAGTACAGATACGCAGTATTTT; cdr3_aa: CASSALGVGQGSTDTQYF
clone_size: NA; d_call: NA; j_call: TRBJ1-5; cdr3_length: 15; v_call: TRBV5-5; cdr3_nt: TGTGCCAGCAGCCCCGGGATGCTACCTGATCAGCCCCAGCATTTT; cdr3_aa: CASSPGMLPDQPQHF
clone_size: NA; d_call: TRBD2; j_call: TRBJ2-2; cdr3_length: 16; v_call: TRBV30; cdr3_nt: TGTGCCTGGAGTCCAAGGACTAGACTGAACACCGGGGAGCTGTTTTTT; cdr3_aa: CAWSPRTRLNTGELFF
clone_size: NA; d_call: TRBD1; j_call: TRBJ2-2; cdr3_length: 14; v_call: TRBV18; cdr3_nt: TGTGCCAGCTCAACACAGGGGGCTGCCGGGGAGCTGTTTTTT; cdr3_aa: CASSTQGAAGELFF
clone_size: once; d_call: TRBD2; j_call: TRBJ2-1; cdr3_length: 16; v_call: TRBV3-1/TRBV3-2; cdr3_nt: TGTGCCAGCAGCCTCACGGGAGGAGCGGGAGTTATTGAGCAGTTCTTC; cdr3_aa: CASSLTGGAGVIEQFF
clone_size: once; d_call: NA; j_call: TRBJ1-1; cdr3_length: 14; v_call: TRBV2; cdr3_nt: TGTGCCAGCAGTCGAGATTTGGCACAGCCAGAAGCTTTCTTT; cdr3_aa: CASSRDLAQPEAFF
clone_size: NA; d_call: TRBD1; j_call: TRBJ2-1; cdr3_length: 19; v_call: TRBV28; cdr3_nt: TGTGCCAGCAGTTTCCCTTCAAACCAGCGGACAGGGATGAGCAATGAGCAGTTCTTC; cdr3_aa: CASSFPSNQRTGMSNEQFF
clone_size: NA; d_call: NA; j_call: TRBJ1-6; cdr3_length: 13; v_call: TRBV6-5; cdr3_nt: TGTGCCAGCAGCGGTAGGGGAAATTCACCCCTCCACTTT; cdr3_aa: CASSGRGNSPLHF
clone_size: NA; d_call: TRBD1; j_call: TRBJ2-7; cdr3_length: 19; v_call: TRBV5-4; cdr3_nt: TGTGCCAGCAGCTTGGGCCTCGACAGGGACGCCCCACCATCCTACGAGCAGTACTTC; cdr3_aa: CASSLGLDRDAPPSYEQYF